The clone carrying this T cell receptor beta chain was observed a handful of times. Its antigen is not identified. Of the isolated RNA, all was reverse transcribed, and so the sequenced material was expressed TCRB transcripts. TCRdb keeps only in-frame clones here, not all; method: immunoSEQ multiplex PCR. The table lists roughly 450,000 clones, approximately 10% of them singletons. Heparinised blood was drawn once per donor, averaging approximately 100 mL. Using CD45RO/CCR7/CD25/CD127/CD95/CD27, CD4+ naive, central memory, regulatory and stem cell-like memory cells were sorted. The data were taken from a study of beta chain features in type 1 diabetes. Background on the study: The study found patients and healthy donors alike in age, gender and cell yields. Points from the study as a whole: Type 1 diabetes patients had TCRB CDR3s that were shorter (moderately but significantly so) in all four CD4+ subsets.

The CDR3 runs to 12 residues. Germline CDR1 is SGHNT and CDR2 is YYREEE (reference sequence). V was clipped by 4 bases and J by 4 bases, with 9 bases between them. This chain uses TRBV5-4 with TRBJ2-7; the D gene is possibly TRBD1 (6 bases). The sample was naive CD4+ T cells from blood. This receptor was taken from a woman aged 18-29 years in good health. CDR3 sequence: CASSARGYEQYV. In DNA form, the CDR3 reads TGTGCCAGCAGCGCCAGGGGTTACGAGCAGTACGTC.